What follows describes a single T cell receptor (beta chain). V lost 0 bases and J lost 3, with 12 bases in between. The CDR3 runs 15 residues. Per germline, CDR1 MNHEY and CDR2 SVGAGI. The data are from a study of control samples from healthy donors and cancer patients. TCRdb's table, derived via immunoSEQ multiplex PCR, lists solely in-frame clones and lacks some. The sample lists some 150,000 clones, around 94% occurring once. The V gene is TRBV6-5, the J gene TRBJ2-7, with a possible D match to TRBD1 (6 bases). The receptor comes from a man between 60 and 70 years old with colorectal cancer. Sequenced input: PBMCs. CDR3 sequence (DNA): TGTGCCAGCAGTTACTCGACCAGGGGTATCTACGAGCAGTACTTC. Translating it yields CASSYSTRGIYEQYF.